Listed here are 21 T cell receptor beta chains from one sample, sequenced in a study of identical twins. TCRdb reanalysed the 5' RACE reads using MiXCR and keeps one entry per CDR3 protein. The sample includes around 680,000 distinct CDR3 sequences, over 8.5% of them seen just once. This sample also appeared in a second study, on yellow fever vaccine responses in identical twins.

The sequencing sample was made of PBMCs. The receptors were gathered from a young woman in good health.

This clonotype was observed at least ten times. The rearrangement uses TRBV2 and TRBJ2-1, with D uncertain. CDR3 size: 13 residues. Trimming left V 3 bases short and J 7 bases short, with 10 bases between. In germline, CDR1 is SNHLY, CDR2 FYNNEI. The CDR3: CASSDKELNEQFF. CDR3 bases: TGTGCCAGCAGTGATAAGGAGCTTAATGAGCAGTTCTTC.

The chain links TRBV19 to TRBJ2-5, with 7 nucleotides matching TRBD1. The germline CDR1 and CDR2 sequences are LNHDA and SQIVND (reference sequence). The CDR3 spans 16 residues. Germline trimming cut 3 bases from V and 5 bases from J; bases unmatched to any gene: 12. The CDR3 loop reads CASSITGASIWETQYF. In DNA, the CDR3 is TGTGCCAGTAGTATTACAGGGGCGTCGATCTGGGAGACCCAGTACTTC.

A few counts support this clonotype. CDR3 sequence (DNA): TGTGCCAGCAGCATGACAGTGATGGGCGGCTACACCTTC. It codes for CASSMTVMGGYTF. The chain recombines TRBV14 with TRBJ1-2, with a possible D match to TRBD1 (5 bases). Trimming took off 5 bases at V and 8 bases at J, with 15 bases between the two ends. The CDR3 is 13 amino acids. Germline CDR1 and CDR2: SGHDN and FVKESK. Combining the CDR3 with reference TRBV14 and TRBJ1-2 gives the whole variable domain EAGVTQFPSHSVIEKGQTVTLRCDPISGHDNLYWYRRVMGKEIKFLLHFVKESKQDESGMPNNRFLAERTGGTYSTLKVQPAELEDSGVYFCASSMTVMGGYTFGSGTRLTVV.

This clonotype was counted many times. The chain's CDR3 is CASSGGPGGNQPQHF. CDR3 DNA sequence: TGTGCCAGCAGTGGCGGGCCAGGGGGCAATCAGCCCCAGCATTTT. This chain joins TRBV12-3 or TRBV12-4 and TRBJ1-5, with D perhaps TRBD1 (6 bases). V gave up 5 bases and J gave up 2 bases, with 13 bases separating them. The CDR3 consists of 15 residues.

V gene TRBV12-3 or TRBV12-4 combines with J gene TRBJ2-3; possibly TRBD2 for D (6 bases). The length of the CDR3 is 17 residues. V was trimmed by 0 bases and J by 2 bases, leaving 15 bases between them. The CDR3 region is CASSLALGAGDTDTQYF. DNA of the CDR3: TGTGCCAGCAGTTTAGCGCTCGGAGCGGGCGACACAGATACGCAGTATTTT.

This clonotype was observed many times. The chain links TRBV7-8 to TRBJ2-3; D gene ambiguous. This CDR3 is built from 14 residues. V lost 1 base to trimming and J lost 2 bases, with 7 bases between them. Per germline, CDR1 SGHVS and CDR2 FQNEAQ. CDR3 in amino acids: CASSLGTPTDTQYF. The CDR3 nucleotides read TGTGCCAGCAGCTTAGGTACACCCACAGATACGCAGTATTTT.

There are many counts of this clonotype. The V call is TRBV7-4, the J call TRBJ2-7; D is unclear. Germline CDR1 and CDR2: SGHVT and SQSDAQ. The CDR3 consists of 15 residues. V dropped 7 bases and J dropped 5 bases, with 21 bases sitting between them. The CDR3 reads CASIFDPVVRHEQYF. The CDR3 nucleotides read TGTGCCAGCATCTTCGACCCAGTTGTAAGACACGAGCAGTACTTC.

The chain employs TRBV4-3 and TRBJ2-1; 10 bases map to TRBD2. V shed 1 base and J 8 bases; nucleotides not matched to a gene: 8. This CDR3 has 16 residues. Germline CDR1 and CDR2: LGHNA and YSLEER. This CDR3 is CASSQVSSGRAHEQFF. For the CDR3, the DNA is TGCGCCAGCAGCCAAGTGTCCAGCGGGAGGGCCCATGAGCAGTTCTTC.

The chain uses TRBV6-4 and TRBJ2-2, with a weak D call TRBD2 (5 bases). The CDR3 has 23 residues. The V end was cut by 7 bases, the J end by 17 bases, with 53 bases between. Germline values: CDR1 MRHNA, CDR2 SNTAGT. The CDR3 spells CASIRAGEPSPKKTAPRRGCCFF. As DNA, the CDR3 is TGTGCCAGCATCCGCGCCGGGGAGCCTTCTCCAAAAAAAACAGCTCCCCGGCGCGGATGCTGTTTTTTT.

This clonotype was observed a handful of times. This chain uses TRBV7-9 with TRBJ2-7, with TRBD1 as a possible D gene (6 bases). V lost 5 bases to trimming and J lost 3 bases, with 14 bases between them. Germline assignment: CDR1 SEHNR and CDR2 FQNEAQ (reference sequence). The CDR3 has 14 amino acids. This chain's CDR3 is CASSPRDKLYEQYF. CDR3 DNA: TGTGCCAGCAGCCCCCGGGACAAGCTCTACGAGCAGTACTTC.

This clonotype was seen ten or more times. V and J are TRBV10-3 and TRBJ2-5, with D perhaps TRBD1 (6 bases). V lost 2 bases to trimming and J lost 2 bases, with 9 bases between them. There are 14 residues in the CDR3. Germline V CDR1 and CDR2: ENHRY, SYGVKD. The DNA of the CDR3 is TGTGCCATCAGTGAGCGTGGACAGCAAGAGACCCAGTACTTC. Amino acid sequence: CAISERGQQETQYF.

V usage is TRBV20-1 and J usage is TRBJ2-3, with D unclear. V dropped 2 bases and J dropped 4 bases, with 19 bases sitting between them. Germline V gives CDR1 DFQATT, CDR2 SNEGSKA (reference sequence). This CDR3 region has 16 residues. This CDR3 is CSARLPPLGSSDTQYF. The CDR3 DNA follows: TGCAGTGCTAGATTACCCCCCTTGGGTAGCTCAGATACGCAGTATTTT.

The rearrangement joins TRBV6-2 or TRBV6-3 to TRBJ2-1; TRBD1 aligns across 7 bases. The CDR3 is 13 amino acids. In germline, CDR1 is MNHEY, CDR2 SVGEGT. Germline trimming cut 5 bases from V and 10 bases from J; bases unmatched to any gene: 8. CDR3 sequence: CASSMTGRHEQFF. The CDR3, as DNA: TGTGCCAGCAGTATGACAGGGAGACACGAGCAGTTCTTC.

This clonotype has at least ten counts. The chain employs TRBV5-1 and TRBJ2-5; 9 bases are a match to TRBD2. After removal of 4 bases from V and 3 bases from J, the junction contained 1 base not matched to a gene. The CDR3 runs to 13 residues. Germline CDR1 reads SGHRS; CDR2 reads YFSETQ. This chain's CDR3 is CASSRLAEETQYF. The CDR3 bases are TGCGCCAGCAGCAGACTAGCGGAAGAGACCCAGTACTTC.

About this clonotype: This sequence may be a read error, since a much larger clone differs from it by one base. This chain connects TRBV7-9 to TRBJ2-7, with 11 bases lining up with TRBD1. Per the germline V gene, CDR1 is SEHNR and CDR2 is FQNEAQ (reference sequence). The CDR3 runs to 15 residues. The CDR3 loop is CASSGRDRGFYEQNF. The CDR3 nucleotides read TGTGCCAGCAGCGGCCGGGACAGGGGGTTCTACGAGCAGAACTTC.

Many counts were recorded for this clonotype. The chain has TRBV20-1 and TRBJ1-6; 7 bases match TRBD1. Germline lookup yields CDR1 DFQATT and CDR2 SNEGSKA (reference sequence). Trimming cost V 1 base and J 9 bases; bases outside gene matches: 6. The CDR3 runs to 14 residues. The CDR3 protein is CSARVTGQASPLHF. In DNA form, the CDR3 reads TGCAGTGCTAGAGTAACCGGACAGGCTTCACCCCTCCACTTT.

This clonotype was recorded many times. The chain carries TRBV7-9 and TRBJ1-3; no clear D gene. Germline V gene sequence: CDR1 SEHNR, CDR2 FQNEAQ (reference sequence). Trimming took 5 bases from V and 4 from J, leaving 9 bases between them. The CDR3 is 13 amino acids. The CDR3 nucleotides are TGTGCCAGCAGCAAAGACGGCGGAAACACCATATATTTT. Amino acid sequence: CASSKDGGNTIYF.

The chain couples TRBV5-4 to TRBJ2-1, with 8 nucleotides matching TRBD2. V was pared by 0 bases and J by 5 bases, with 4 bases of the junction left unmatched. The CDR3 sequence is 15 residues long. Germline V gene lookup returns CDR1 SGHNT and CDR2 YYREEE (reference sequence). CDR3 DNA: TGTGCCAGCAGCTTGGTTGGGACTAGGAACAATGAGCAGTTCTTC. Residues: CASSLVGTRNNEQFF.

There are many counts of this clonotype. The chain uses TRBV15 and TRBJ2-7; the match to TRBD2 covers 11 bases. The CDR3 is 15 amino acids. Germline CDR1 is LNHNV and CDR2 is YYDKDF (reference sequence). Unmatched junction bases numbered 6, after V lost 5 bases and J lost 3 bases. The CDR3 bases are TGTGCCACCAGCGGGGGACTAGCGGAAAACTACGAGCAGTACTTC. Amino acids: CATSGGLAENYEQYF.

Ten or more counts support this clonotype. The J gene is TRBJ2-7, the V gene TRBV15; 9 positions agree with TRBD1. This CDR3 region has 17 residues. Trimming at V came to 3 bases and at J to 2 bases, leaving 11 bases not matched to a gene. The germline V gene has CDR1 LNHNV and CDR2 YYDKDF (reference sequence). The CDR3 here is CATSRFDRGGDTYEQYF. CDR3 in DNA: TGTGCCACCAGCAGGTTCGACAGGGGGGGTGATACCTACGAGCAGTACTTC.

The chain employs TRBV27 and TRBJ2-6; D unclear. Germline CDR1 and CDR2: MNHEY and SMNVEV (reference sequence). V lost 6 bases, J lost 1 base, and 10 bases lay in between. The CDR3 sequence is 15 residues long. The CDR3 DNA is TGTGCCAGCAGCCCTGACAATTCTGGGGCCAACGTCCTGACTTTC. Translation: CASSPDNSGANVLTF.